This section outlines one T cell receptor (beta chain) sequence together with its context. The sample originates from a study of cytomegalovirus exposure and HLA in healthy donors. PCR amplification relied on 60 Vbeta primers (plus 13 Jbeta primers). Under the authors' procedure: Later, an analysis found roughly 80 million unique TCR beta chains, and approximately 10 million of these were shared. Profiled with immunoSEQ multiplex PCR; TCRdb holds only in-frame clones, not every one. V and J calls and clone size come straight from that table; D and trimming were deduced from the DNA. Among 100,000 to 150,000 clones listed, 60% to 85% were seen once. Trimming cost V 1 base and J 0 bases, with 25 bases left between them. Germline CDR1 MNHNS, CDR2 SASEGT. The CDR3 has 22 residues.

The source is a woman aged 40-49 years in good health and CMV-seronegative. The chain employs TRBV6-1 and TRBJ2-6; weak D call: TRBD2 (6 bases). Sequenced material: PBMCs. The CDR3 nucleotides read TGTGCCAGCAGTGAAGTTTACCCGGGACCCTCTAGCGCAAGCTCTGGGGCCAACGTCCTGACTTTC. Translating it yields CASSEVYPGPSSASSGANVLTF.